Listed here are 18 T cell receptor beta chains from one sample, sequenced in a study of CD8+CD57+ T cells in acquired aplastic anemia. Genomic DNA constituted the template upon which TCR beta VDJ and CDR3 profiling was performed. Each CDR3 protein gets one entry after TCRdb re-called the reads with MiXCR. The sample lists about 160,000 distinct CDR3 sequences; 35% to 55% were seen once. Sequencing was performed on sorted CD4+, CD8+, or CD8+CD57+ T cells (not recorded which) from PBMCs. Receptor source: a human donor in good health.

This clonotype has ten or more counts. The chain employs TRBV7-6 and TRBJ2-3; 11 bases align to TRBD2. This CDR3 region has 13 residues. Trimming at V came to 1 base and at J to 11 bases, leaving 2 bases not matched to a gene. In germline, CDR1 is SGHVS, CDR2 FNYEAQ. This chain's CDR3 is CASSLGLAGGQYF. For the CDR3, the DNA is TGTGCCAGCAGCTTAGGGCTAGCGGGGGGGCAGTATTTT.

This clonotype was seen a single time. The chain has TRBV28 and TRBJ2-1; 9 bases are shared with TRBD1. There are 15 residues in the CDR3. Germline trimming cut 6 bases from V and 4 bases from J; bases unmatched to any gene: 7. The germline CDR1 and CDR2 sequences are MDHEN and SYDVKM. The CDR3 loop reads CASRGTGLHYNEQFF. For the CDR3, the DNA is TGTGCCAGCAGGGGGACAGGGCTACATTACAATGAGCAGTTCTTC.

V usage is TRBV20-1 and J usage is TRBJ2-7, with TRBD2 matching over 7 bases. The germline V gene has CDR1 DFQATT and CDR2 SNEGSKA (reference sequence). The CDR3 has 15 amino acids. V lost 5 bases to trimming and J lost 2 bases; unmatched junction nucleotides: 12. The CDR3 is CSAYLVEGGPYEQYF. CDR3 DNA: TGCAGTGCTTATTTAGTAGAGGGAGGGCCCTACGAGCAGTACTTC.

This clonotype was detected many times. The chain links TRBV7-3 to TRBJ2-1; TRBD1 matches 7 bases. Germline trimming cut 5 bases from V and 5 bases from J; bases unmatched to any gene: 12. CDR1 is SGHTA, CDR2 FQGTGA, per germline. The CDR3 is 16 amino acids. This chain's CDR3 is CASSKSSGTVNNEQFF. The CDR3 nucleotides are TGTGCCAGCAGCAAAAGTTCCGGGACAGTTAACAATGAGCAGTTCTTC.

In its sample, this clonotype is medium-sized. The rearrangement joins TRBV29-1 to TRBJ1-1, with no clear D. Germline CDR1 SQVTM, CDR2 ANQGSEA. With 7 bases removed from V and 4 bases from J, the gap between germline ends came to 13 bases. This CDR3 has 12 amino acids. DNA of the CDR3: TGCAGCGCTACCAATATGGCCACTGAAGCTTTCTTT. Amino acids: CSATNMATEAFF.

On this clonotype itself: This could be a read error, since a much larger clone is one nucleotide away. The genes are TRBV3-1 and TRBJ1-4; D gene unclear. The length of the CDR3 is 15 residues. Germline CDR1 reads LGHDT; CDR2 reads YNNKEL (reference sequence). The DNA for the CDR3 is TGTGCCAGCAGCCAAGACTGGGCTGCAAATGAAAGACTGTTTTTT. Its protein product is CASSQDWAANERLFF.

This clonotype was counted at least ten times. The chain has TRBV5-1 and TRBJ1-4; D is perhaps TRBD1 (6 bases). V lost 4 bases, J lost 5 bases, and 12 bases lay in between. Per the germline V gene, CDR1 is SGHRS and CDR2 is YFSETQ. The CDR3 is 14 residues long. The CDR3 protein is CASSPTGRNEKLFF. As DNA, the CDR3 is TGCGCCAGCAGCCCGACAGGCCGAAATGAAAAACTGTTTTTT. Filled out from reference TRBV5-1 and TRBJ1-4, the complete variable domain reads KAGVTQTPRYLIKTRGQQVTLSCSPISGHRSVSWYQQTPGQGLQFLFEYFSETQRNKGNFPGRFSGRQFSNSRSEMNVSTLELGDSALYLCASSPTGRNEKLFFGSGTQLSVL.

V gene TRBV19 combines with J gene TRBJ2-7; no clear D. Germline V gives CDR1 LNHDA, CDR2 SQIVND (reference sequence). The CDR3 extends over 14 amino acids. V lost 6 bases and J lost 5, with 17 bases in between. In DNA form, the CDR3 reads TGTGCCAGTAGGACACATGGGGTGATCCACGAGCAGTACTTC. It is translated as CASRTHGVIHEQYF.

V is TRBV24-1 and J is TRBJ1-2; D may be TRBD1 (5 bases). Germline assignment: CDR1 KGHDR and CDR2 SFDVKD. The length of the CDR3 is 16 residues. V dropped 2 bases and J dropped 3 bases, with 15 bases sitting between them. The CDR3 loop reads CATSDSGVGPHYGYTF. In nucleotides, the CDR3 is TGTGCCACCAGTGATTCAGGTGTGGGACCTCACTATGGCTACACCTTC.

There are a few counts of this clonotype. The V call is TRBV29-1, the J call TRBJ2-5; no firm D call. Germline values: CDR1 SQVTM, CDR2 ANQGSEA. This CDR3 is built from 10 residues. The ends were cut back, 5 bases at V and 4 bases at J, with 5 bases in the middle. CDR3 in DNA: TGCAGCGTTCAATCAGAGACCCAGTACTTC. This sequence encodes CSVQSETQYF.

The V gene is TRBV10-1, the J gene TRBJ2-1, with D uncertain. The CDR3 has 14 residues. Trimming cost V 2 bases and J 3 bases, with 8 bases left between them. Germline lookup yields CDR1 WNHNN and CDR2 SYGVQD (reference sequence). Here the CDR3 DNA reads TGCGCCAGCAGTGAGCGCCAGTTCTACAATGAGCAGTTCTTC. Protein: CASSERQFYNEQFF.

Turning to this clonotype: No conserved phenylalanine or tryptophan ends this CDR3, so it is likely a read error. This chain uses TRBV2 with TRBJ2-5, with TRBD2 identical over 12 bases. Germline V gives CDR1 SNHLY, CDR2 FYNNEI. CDR3 length: 16 residues. V was clipped by 5 bases and J by 4 bases; unmatched bases: 8. CDR3 bases: TGTGCCAGCAGTAAAACTAGCGGGGGGTGGGTAGAGACCCAGTACCCC. It encodes CASSKTSGGWVETQYP.

The chain combines TRBV7-6 with TRBJ2-7, with a possible D match to TRBD2 (5 bases). Trimming cost V 4 bases and J 1 base, with 11 bases left between them. CDR1 is SGHVS and CDR2 is FNYEAQ in the germline V gene. This CDR3 comprises 14 residues. CDR3 nucleotide sequence: TGTGCCAGCAGCTCCCTCCGGGGATCCTACGAGCAGTACTTC. Translated, it gives CASSSLRGSYEQYF. The full variable domain, with the rest looked up from reference TRBV7-6 and TRBJ2-7, is GAGVSQSPRYKVTKRGQDVALRCDPISGHVSLYWYRQALGQGPEFLTYFNYEAQQDKSGLPNDRFSAERPEGSISTLTIQRTEQRDSAMYRCASSSLRGSYEQYFGPGTRLTVT.

This chain joins TRBV29-1 and TRBJ2-3, with 7 bases lining up with TRBD2. The V gene end was trimmed by 3 bases and the J gene end by 3 bases; junction bases not matched to a gene: 9. There are 15 residues in the CDR3. Germline V gene sequence: CDR1 SQVTM, CDR2 ANQGSEA. This chain's CDR3 is CSVDKGGGVTDTQYF. The CDR3 DNA sequence: TGCAGCGTTGATAAGGGCGGGGGAGTTACAGATACGCAGTATTTT.

This clonotype was picked up many times. The chain carries TRBV2 and TRBJ2-5; no reliable D call. Looked up from germline, CDR1 is SNHLY and CDR2 is FYNNEI. The CDR3 has 11 residues. Between the trimmed V and J ends, which lost 7 bases and 5 bases, there was a span of 8 bases. The DNA of the CDR3 is TGTGCCAGCAAGTTCGGGGAGACCCAGTACTTC. Amino acids: CASKFGETQYF.

Regarding this clonotype: A much bigger clone sits one base away, suggesting this may be a read error. The genes are TRBV11-3 and TRBJ2-1; D gene uncertain. Germline values: CDR1 SGHNT, CDR2 YENEEA. The CDR3 is made up of 14 amino acids. The DNA for the CDR3 is TGTGCCAGCAGTCACCCAAACTCCCACAATGAGCAGTTCTTC. Protein sequence: CASSHPNSHNEQFF.

This clonotype appeared many times. The chain employs TRBV12-3 or TRBV12-4 and TRBJ1-1; D gene uncertain. This CDR3 comprises 12 residues. Trimming took 1 base from V and 11 from J, leaving 11 bases between them. DNA of the CDR3: TGTGCCAGCAGTTTAGGGGGTGTGGCTGCTTTCTTT. It specifies CASSLGGVAAFF.

Many counts were recorded for this clonotype. The chain is built from TRBV3-1 and TRBJ1-4, with 8 bases matching TRBD1. The length of the CDR3 is 14 residues. V lost 4 bases and J lost 6; bases outside the gene matches: 4. The germline V gene has CDR1 LGHDT and CDR2 YNNKEL (reference sequence). CDR3 residues: CASSPLQGDEKLFF. The DNA of the CDR3 is TGTGCCAGCAGCCCCTTACAGGGGGATGAAAAACTGTTTTTT.